The sequence of this T cell receptor (beta chain) was determined in a study of Graves' ophthalmopathy and Graves' hyperthyroidism. Germline V CDR1 and CDR2: SGHAT, FQNNGV. V lost 5 bases to trimming and J lost 3 bases; unmatched junction nucleotides: 7. This CDR3 is 14 amino acids long. In its sample, this clonotype was seen many times. Amplification from RNA transcripts yielded the TCR beta CDR3 regions. RT-PCR in the first round used HTBI primers; a second-round multiplex PCR followed. TCRdb processed the multiplex PCR reads anew with MiXCR; each CDR3 protein has one entry. This sample has over a million distinct CDR3 sequences, with 35% to 45% found just once.

The gene calls are TRBV11-2 and TRBJ2-7; 7 bases fit TRBD2. The clonotype comes from an adult man with Graves' hyperthyroidism. Sequencing input: peripheral blood or thyroid tissue (not recorded which). CDR3 nucleotides: TGTGCCAGCAGCAATCGGGACTACAACTACGAGCAGTACTTC. Translating it yields CASSNRDYNYEQYF.